One sample yielded the 15 T cell receptor beta chains listed below, sequenced in a study of tumor-infiltrating lymphocytes in primary liver carcinoma. Starting material of 400 to 600 ng total RNA yielded TCR beta cDNA via a constant-region primer. Investigators got TCR beta libraries out of three nested multiplex PCR rounds, done with slightly modified ARM-PCR. It was with TRBV1-TRBV30 forward primers and a C-beta reverse primer that the first two PCR rounds were run, at roughly 10 cycles each. TCRdb ran MiXCR on the multiplex PCR reads and lists one entry per CDR3 protein. The sample has fewer than 250,000 distinct CDR3 sequences, 65% seen once. Unsorted whole blood supplied the blood RNA, and germline DNA was isolated too. Material for sequencing was peripheral blood. The receptors were gathered from an older woman with primary liver carcinoma and hepatitis B virus infection.

This clonotype was detected many times. V gene TRBV6-6 combines with J gene TRBJ1-3, with D possibly being TRBD1 (5 bases). Trimming cost V 5 bases and J 0 bases, with 14 bases left between them. The germline V gene has CDR1 MNHNY and CDR2 SVGAGI (reference sequence). The CDR3 has 16 residues. CDR3 coding DNA: TGTGCCAGCAGTCCCAGGGAGCGAAGCTCTGGAAACACCATATATTTT. Its protein product is CASSPRERSSGNTIYF.

As concerns this clonotype: At one end the junction does not follow the germline gene, possibly because of a read error. V and J are TRBV11-2 and TRBJ2-3; D is undetermined. The CDR3 is made up of 16 amino acids. Germline CDR1 SGHAT, CDR2 FQNNGV. CDR3 bases: TGTGCCAGCAGCCCAGAACTTGCTTTTAGCACAGATATGCAGTATTTT. It is translated as CASSPELAFSTDMQYF.

The chain links TRBV11-3 to TRBJ2-1; D possibly corresponds to TRBD1 (5 bases). Per germline, CDR1 SGHNT and CDR2 YENEEA. The germline V and J ends were trimmed by 5 bases and 13 bases, with 21 bases remaining between them. The CDR3 totals 14 residues. This CDR3 is CASSRQKGVEPQFF. In DNA form, the CDR3 reads TGTGCCAGCAGCCGGCAGAAAGGGGTAGAGCCACAGTTCTTC.

The rearrangement uses TRBV18 and TRBJ2-7, with TRBD2 identical over 7 bases. This CDR3 has 17 residues. Germline lookup yields CDR1 KGHSH and CDR2 LQKENI. The V and J ends lost 10 bases and 2 bases, in that order; junction bases with no gene match: 20. The CDR3 sequence is CANSPRRAGLGTYEQYF. The CDR3 DNA follows: TGTGCCAACTCTCCCCGGAGAGCGGGATTGGGCACCTACGAGCAGTACTTC.

To note about this clonotype: The junction and the germline gene differ at one end; a read error may be behind it. The V call is TRBV11-3, the J call TRBJ2-1; no firm D call. The CDR3 consists of 15 residues. Germline loops: CDR1 SGHNT, CDR2 YENEEA. CDR3: CANSLGITQSPEQFF. In DNA form, the CDR3 reads TGTGCCAACAGCTTAGGGATCACCCAGAGCCCTGAGCAGTTCTTC.

Comments on this clonotype: As the CDR3 is not closed by the conserved phenylalanine or tryptophan, this likely results from a read error. The DNA is left out, because the CDR3 cannot be placed on it with certainty; the CDR3 is given as TCRdb lists it. The CDR3 spells CARSFPYPNYGYTC. The V call is TRBV11-2, the J call TRBJ1-2; TRBD1, the D gene given by the table, was not confirmed from the DNA. The CDR3 is 14 residues long, ends included. Germline lookup yields CDR1 SGHAT and CDR2 FQNNGV.

The rearrangement links TRBV11-2 to TRBJ1-5, with D unresolved. V was trimmed by 5 bases and J by 1 base, leaving 12 bases between them. CDR1 and CDR2 (germline): SGHAT, FQNNGV. CDR3 size: 15 residues. The CDR3 DNA sequence: TGTGCCAGCAGCGCGGAGGCGCAGAGCAATCAGCCCCAGCATTTT. Residues: CASSAEAQSNQPQHF. The full variable domain, with the rest looked up from reference TRBV11-2 and TRBJ1-5, is EAGVAQSPRYKIIEKRQSVAFWCNPISGHATLYWYQQILGQGPKLLIQFQNNGVVDDSQLPKDRFSAERLKGVDSTLKIQPAKLEDSAVYLCASSAEAQSNQPQHFGDGTRLSIL.

The CDR3 here is CASSETVGYEQYF. The DNA of the CDR3 is TGTGCCAGCAGTGAAACTGTAGGTTACGAGCAGTACTTC. This sequence joins TRBV6-1 and TRBJ2-7; no reliable D call. The germline V gene encodes CDR1 MNHNS and CDR2 SASEGT. The CDR3 consists of 13 residues. V lost 2 bases and J 4 bases, leaving 9 bases between the germline ends.

Notes on this clonotype: Its ends do not fully match the called genes, so a read error is possible. The rearrangement uses TRBV5-5 and TRBJ2-7; TRBD2 agrees at 10 bases. The CDR3 totals 18 residues. Germline lookup yields CDR1 SGHKS and CDR2 YYEKEE (reference sequence). Here the CDR3 DNA reads TGTGCCACCAGCTCAAGCCTAGCGGGAGTCGTTATCCACTACGAGCAGTACTTC. It specifies CATSSSLAGVVIHYEQYF.

A note on this clonotype: The junction and the germline gene differ at one end; a read error may be behind it. V and J are TRBV6-2 or TRBV6-3 and TRBJ2-7; 9 bases are a match to TRBD1. CDR1 and CDR2 from the germline V gene are MNHEY and SVGEGT. This CDR3 is 16 amino acids long. CDR3 amino acids: CVSISNRGPHIYEQYF. The CDR3 bases are TGTGTCAGCATAAGTAACAGGGGGCCGCATATCTACGAGCAGTACTTC.

Points on this clonotype: Possible read error: a much larger clone is one base away. The chain combines TRBV12-3 or TRBV12-4 with TRBJ2-7, with 15 positions matching TRBD2. The CDR3 sequence is 18 residues long. In DNA form, the CDR3 reads TGTGCCGGCAGTTTCGGAAGGACTAGCGGGAGGGTTTCATACGAGCAGTACTTC. Translating gives CAGSFGRTSGRVSYEQYF.

The chain couples TRBV6-6 to TRBJ2-1; 7 bases are shared with TRBD2. The CDR3 loop spans 13 amino acids. CDR1 is MNHNY, CDR2 SVGAGI, per germline (reference sequence). J was trimmed by 12 bases and V by 7 bases; bases with no gene match: 12. CDR3 sequence (DNA): TGTGCCAGCACCCATGAGGGGAGGGGTGGGCAGTTCTTC. Its protein is CASTHEGRGGQFF.

The rearrangement joins TRBV11-3 to TRBJ2-1; 8 bases align to TRBD2. The V gene end was trimmed by 1 base and the J gene end by 10 bases; junction bases not matched to a gene: 15. The CDR3 consists of 17 residues. Germline CDR1 SGHNT, CDR2 YENEEA. The CDR3 sequence is CASSLATLAGTYSEQFF. The CDR3 DNA follows: TGTGCCAGCAGCTTAGCTACCCTAGCGGGCACCTACAGCGAGCAGTTCTTC.

This clonotype was recorded many times. The CDR3 DNA sequence: TGTGCCAGCAGCTTAGACCTAGCGGGAGTCGAGCAGTACTTC. Residues: CASSLDLAGVEQYF. The V and J genes are TRBV11-1 and TRBJ2-7; 10 bases map to TRBD2. CDR1 and CDR2 from the germline V gene are SGHAT and FQDESV (reference sequence). The CDR3 runs to 14 residues. The V segment lost 1 base and the J segment 6 bases; nucleotides outside the gene matches: 3.

Comments on this clonotype: This may be a read error: a much more frequent sequence differs by one nucleotide. The J gene is TRBJ2-7, the V gene TRBV6-5; possibly TRBD2 for D (6 bases). Trimming pared 0 bases from V and 3 bases from J, leaving 9 bases between. CDR3 length: 14 residues. Germline V gene data show CDR1 as MNHEY and CDR2 as SVGAGI. CDR3 protein: CASSYSSGDYEQYF. In nucleotides, the CDR3 is TGTGCCAGCAGTTACTCTAGCGGAGACTACGAGCAGTACTTC.